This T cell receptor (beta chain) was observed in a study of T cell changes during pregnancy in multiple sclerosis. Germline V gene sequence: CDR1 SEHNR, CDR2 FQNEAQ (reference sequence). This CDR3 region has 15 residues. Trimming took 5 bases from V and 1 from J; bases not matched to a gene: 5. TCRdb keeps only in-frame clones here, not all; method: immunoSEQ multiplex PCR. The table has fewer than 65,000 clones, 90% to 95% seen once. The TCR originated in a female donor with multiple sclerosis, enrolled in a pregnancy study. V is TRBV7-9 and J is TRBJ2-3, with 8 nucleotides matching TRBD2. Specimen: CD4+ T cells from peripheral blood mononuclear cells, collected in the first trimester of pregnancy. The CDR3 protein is CASSPLGGGTDTQYF. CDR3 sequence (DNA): TGTGCCAGCAGCCCCCTCGGGGGGGGCACAGATACGCAGTATTTT.